The 9 T cell receptor beta chains listed next were all sequenced from one sample in a study of blood T cell repertoires in COVID-19. This table comes from immunoSEQ multiplex PCR, and its TCRdb copy is limited to in-frame clones, with some not included. The sample records some 140,000 clones, more than 80% being singletons. The sequencing sample was made of peripheral blood. All receptors derive from a human donor in a cohort sampled during active COVID-19.

The chain employs TRBV7-2 and TRBJ1-3; 7 nucleotides agree with TRBD1. The CDR3 is made up of 15 amino acids. The germline V gene has CDR1 SGHTA and CDR2 FQGNSA. V lost 5 bases and J lost 2; bases outside the gene matches: 6. CDR3 in DNA: TGTGCCAGCAGCCCCCAGGGACAGACTGGAAACACCATATATTTT. Its protein is CASSPQGQTGNTIYF.

This chain links TRBV28 with TRBJ2-2; perhaps TRBD2 as D (6 bases). Per germline, CDR1 MDHEN and CDR2 SYDVKM. V lost 3 bases, J lost 2 bases, and 19 bases lay in between. This CDR3 has 18 amino acids. This CDR3 reads CASSLYRGLPGNTGELFF. In nucleotides, the CDR3 is TGTGCCAGCAGTTTGTATCGTGGACTACCAGGAAACACCGGGGAGCTGTTTTTT.

The table lists this clone with many counts. The V and J genes are TRBV27 and TRBJ2-1; 8 nucleotides match TRBD1. Germline V gene lookup returns CDR1 MNHEY and CDR2 SMNVEV (reference sequence). Trimming at V came to 6 bases and at J to 4 bases, leaving 8 bases not matched to a gene. This CDR3 has 15 residues. CDR3 region: CASRNDRGAYNEQFF. The CDR3 region has the DNA TGTGCCAGCAGAAACGACAGGGGAGCGTACAATGAGCAGTTCTTC.

DNA for the CDR3: TGTGCCAGCAGTTTGACCGGGACAGGGGAAGAGGGCGAGCAGTACTTC. Translating it yields CASSLTGTGEEGEQYF. The chain carries TRBV7-9 and TRBJ2-7; TRBD1 matches 10 bases. The CDR3 runs 16 residues. Germline CDR1 reads SEHNR; CDR2 reads FQNEAQ (reference sequence). V gave up 6 bases and J gave up 6 bases; unmatched junction bases: 14.

This sequence joins TRBV6-5 and TRBJ1-1; a possible D gene is TRBD1 (6 bases). The CDR3 is made up of 13 amino acids. Germline CDR1 and CDR2: MNHEY and SVGAGI. Trimming pared 4 bases from V and 5 bases from J, leaving 11 bases between. CDR3 in amino acids: CASSLQGRTEAFF. The DNA of the CDR3 is TGTGCCAGCAGTTTACAGGGTAGGACTGAAGCTTTCTTT.

The chain employs TRBV4-3 and TRBJ2-5, with D uncertain. Germline CDR1 is LGHNA and CDR2 is YSLEER. V dropped 0 bases and J dropped 5 bases, with 16 bases sitting between them. The CDR3 extends over 16 amino acids. This CDR3 is CASSQDLQPQAETQYF. The CDR3, as DNA: TGCGCCAGCAGCCAAGATCTTCAGCCCCAGGCGGAGACCCAGTACTTC.

This clone was recorded only once. The chain uses TRBV11-2 and TRBJ1-2; possible D gene TRBD1, 5 bases. V was shortened by 4 bases and J by 4 bases, with 19 bases between the two germline ends. This CDR3 has 16 residues. Looked up from germline, CDR1 is SGHAT and CDR2 is FQNNGV. CDR3 sequence: CASSSHLGTTPYGYTF. The CDR3 DNA reads TGTGCCAGCAGCTCGCACCTGGGGACTACGCCCTATGGCTACACCTTC. Supplemented by reference TRBV11-2 and TRBJ1-2, the full variable domain reads EAGVAQSPRYKIIEKRQSVAFWCNPISGHATLYWYQQILGQGPKLLIQFQNNGVVDDSQLPKDRFSAERLKGVDSTLKIQPAKLEDSAVYLCASSSHLGTTPYGYTFGSGTRLTVV.

This chain links TRBV12-5 with TRBJ2-3; 7 bases are a match to TRBD1. The CDR3 runs 15 residues. V shed 5 bases, J shed 3 bases, and the junction held 8 bases outside the gene matches. The germline V gene has CDR1 LGHNT and CDR2 FRNRAP. As DNA, the CDR3 is TGTGCTAGTGGTCCGAAGGGGGCTGGAACAGATACGCAGTATTTT. The encoded protein is CASGPKGAGTDTQYF.

V and J are TRBV20-1 and TRBJ2-7; D not certain. The CDR3 extends over 11 amino acids. Germline V gives CDR1 DFQATT, CDR2 SNEGSKA (reference sequence). V was pared by 0 bases and J by 7 bases, with 7 bases between. CDR3 protein: CSARDGPEQYF. The CDR3 DNA follows: TGCAGTGCTAGAGATGGGCCGGAGCAGTACTTC.